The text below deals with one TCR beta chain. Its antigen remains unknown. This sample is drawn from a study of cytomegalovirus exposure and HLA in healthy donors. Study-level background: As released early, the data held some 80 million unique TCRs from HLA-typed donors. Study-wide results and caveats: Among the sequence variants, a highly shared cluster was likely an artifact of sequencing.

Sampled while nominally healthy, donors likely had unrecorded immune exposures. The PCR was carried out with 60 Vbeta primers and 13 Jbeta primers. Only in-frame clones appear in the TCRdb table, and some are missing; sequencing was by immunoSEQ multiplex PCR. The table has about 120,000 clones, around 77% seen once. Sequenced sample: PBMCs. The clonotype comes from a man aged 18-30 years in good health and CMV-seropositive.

The CDR3 protein is CASSRGGYTF. CDR3 in DNA: TGTGCCAGCAGTAGGGGGGGCTACACCTTC. The rearrangement joins TRBV28 to TRBJ1-2; D is perhaps TRBD1 (6 bases). CDR1 MDHEN and CDR2 SYDVKM come from the germline V gene. This CDR3 has 10 residues. V was clipped by 5 bases and J by 8 bases, with 6 bases between them.